This T cell receptor (beta chain) originates from a study of shared clonotypes between healthy human individuals. Findings and limits, study-wide: Larger estimated richness was generally recorded for naive subsets relative to memory subsets.

To note about this clone: Its antigen is unknown.

V gave up 4 bases and J gave up 0 bases, with 13 bases separating them. CDR3 length: 15 amino acids. In germline, CDR1 is MNHNS, CDR2 SASEGT. Produced via immunoSEQ multiplex PCR; TCRdb's table is partial and in-frame only. The sample has some 2.4 million clones; over 85% are singletons. The TCR was taken from a young man in good health. Some clones in this sample may be carry-over from other donors' samples. The rearrangement links TRBV6-1 to TRBJ2-7, with a possible D match to TRBD1 (5 bases). Material for sequencing was naive CD4+ T cells from PBMCs. The subset denotes: CD45RA+ positively selected. This chain's CDR3 is CASSARTQSSYEQYF. DNA of the CDR3: TGTGCCAGCAGTGCAAGGACACAAAGCTCCTACGAGCAGTACTTC.